These 30 T cell receptor beta chains were all obtained from the same sample, sequenced in a study of T cell clonotyping in hematopoietic cell transplantation. The repertoire was sequenced with immunoSEQ multiplex PCR; TCRdb's copy has only in-frame clones and lacks some. Of approximately 70,000 clones in the sample, just under 95% are singletons; the top ten hold around 1.6%. Material for sequencing was peripheral blood mononuclear cells. These receptors were taken from a man aged 50-60 years in good health. Some clones in this sample may be carry-over from other donors' samples.

This clone was seen once. The V and J genes are TRBV2 and TRBJ2-2, with 11 bases matching TRBD2. The V gene end was trimmed by 4 bases and the J gene end by 5 bases; junction bases not matched to a gene: 12. This CDR3 has 18 residues. Germline CDR1 is SNHLY and CDR2 is FYNNEI. For the CDR3, the DNA is TGTGCCAGCAGTGTCCTAGCGGGGGGTCGTGTAAGGACCGGGGAGCTGTTTTTT. Its protein product is CASSVLAGGRVRTGELFF.

The chain couples TRBV28 to TRBJ2-4, with a possible D match to TRBD1 (5 bases). V lost 3 bases and J 3 bases, leaving 15 bases between the germline ends. This CDR3 has 16 residues. Germline V gene lookup returns CDR1 MDHEN and CDR2 SYDVKM. DNA of the CDR3: TGTGCCAGCAGTTTTGATGGCAGGGAAAACAAAAACATTCAGTACTTC. Its translation is CASSFDGRENKNIQYF.

The genes are TRBV6-5 and TRBJ2-1; either TRBD1 or TRBD2 may supply D (6 bases each). This CDR3 has 15 amino acids. Germline V gives CDR1 MNHEY, CDR2 SVGAGI. Trimming took off 6 bases at V and 2 bases at J, with 14 bases between the two ends. The chain's CDR3 is CASRSTGRPYNEQFF. The DNA of the CDR3 is TGTGCCAGCAGAAGTACAGGGAGGCCCTACAATGAGCAGTTCTTC.

This rearrangement joins TRBV28 to TRBJ2-2; D unresolved. Germline CDR1 MDHEN, CDR2 SYDVKM. V was shortened by 3 bases and J by 5 bases, with 1 base between the two germline ends. There are 11 residues in the CDR3. CDR3 sequence: CASSLTGELFF. The CDR3 region has the DNA TGTGCCAGCAGTTTGACCGGGGAGCTGTTTTTT. Full variable domain (remainder filled in from reference TRBV28 and TRBJ2-2): DVKVTQSSRYLVKRTGEKVFLECVQDMDHENMFWYRQDPGLGLRLIYFSYDVKMKEKGDIPEGYSVSREKKERFSLILESASTNQTSMYLCASSLTGELFFGEGSRLTVL.

This clone is a singleton in its sample. V is TRBV4-1 and J is TRBJ1-2; no clear D. Deletions cut 1 base from V and 1 base from J, with 10 bases between. CDR1 is MGHRA, CDR2 YSYEKL, per germline. The CDR3 extends over 15 amino acids. The CDR3 region has the DNA TGCGCCAGCAGCCAAGCCCTCGGCCTTAACTATGGCTACACCTTC. This encodes CASSQALGLNYGYTF.

This rearrangement joins TRBV7-2 to TRBJ2-1, with 9 bases fitting TRBD2. J gave up 9 bases and V 3 bases, and 9 bases lay outside the gene matches. Germline CDR1 reads SGHTA; CDR2 reads FQGNSA. The CDR3 covers 15 residues. The CDR3 reads CASSFARGGNGEQFF. CDR3 sequence (DNA): TGTGCCAGCAGCTTTGCGCGGGGGGGAAACGGTGAGCAGTTCTTC.

The V and J genes are TRBV14 and TRBJ2-1; D unclear. Trimming took off 5 bases at V and 5 bases at J, with 13 bases between the two ends. Germline V gives CDR1 SGHDN, CDR2 FVKESK. The CDR3 is 14 residues long. The CDR3 nucleotides are TGTGCCAGCAGCTCCCCGGGCAGGAACAATGAGCAGTTCTTC. This codes for CASSSPGRNNEQFF.

The genes are TRBV30 and TRBJ1-2; tentatively, D is TRBD1 (6 bases). This CDR3 spans 15 amino acids. Germline V CDR1 and CDR2: GTSNPN, SVGIG (reference sequence). V shed 3 bases and J shed 6 bases, with 20 bases lying between them. The CDR3: CAWRGSQQGSDGYTF. Here the CDR3 DNA reads TGTGCCTGGAGAGGGTCACAACAGGGTTCGGATGGCTACACCTTC.

This chain connects TRBV5-1 to TRBJ2-2, with 8 bases matching TRBD1. The J segment lost 6 bases and the V segment lost 2 bases, leaving 3 bases of the junction unmatched. Germline CDR1 and CDR2: SGHRS and YFSETQ. The CDR3 contains 14 residues. The CDR3 nucleotides are TGCGCCAGCAGCTTACAGGGGGTGTCCGGGGAGCTGTTTTTT. The encoded protein is CASSLQGVSGELFF.

The J gene is TRBJ1-5, the V gene TRBV2; D is undetermined. The length of the CDR3 is 16 residues. In germline, CDR1 is SNHLY, CDR2 FYNNEI. V dropped 3 bases and J dropped 0 bases, with 12 bases sitting between them. CDR3 sequence: CASSDAAVHSNQPQHF. The CDR3 bases are TGTGCCAGCAGTGACGCCGCGGTCCATAGCAATCAGCCCCAGCATTTT.

This clone was counted a single time. The J gene is TRBJ2-2, the V gene TRBV5-1, with D tentatively TRBD2 (5 bases). There are 19 residues in the CDR3. Trimming pared 1 base from V and 1 base from J, leaving 20 bases between. Germline V gene data show CDR1 as SGHRS and CDR2 as YFSETQ. The CDR3 loop reads CASSLNPSSSFLNTGELFF. Here the CDR3 DNA reads TGCGCCAGCAGCTTGAACCCGTCTAGCTCCTTCCTGAACACCGGGGAGCTGTTTTTT.

This rearrangement joins TRBV5-1 to TRBJ2-2; D not resolved. Germline-derived CDR1 and CDR2 are SGHRS and YFSETQ. CDR3 size: 14 residues. V was trimmed by 4 bases and J by 3 bases, leaving 10 bases between them. The CDR3 reads CASSIQWDTGELFF. The CDR3 DNA is TGCGCCAGCAGCATACAGTGGGACACCGGGGAGCTGTTTTTT.

The chain uses TRBV4-3 and TRBJ2-3; tentatively, D is TRBD1 or TRBD2 (5 bases each). Deletions cut 2 bases from V and 6 bases from J, with 9 bases between. Germline V CDR1 and CDR2: LGHNA, YSLEER. The CDR3 extends over 13 amino acids. DNA for the CDR3: TGCGCCAGCAGCCAAAAGGGACGGGATACGCAGTATTTT. This gives the protein CASSQKGRDTQYF.

This chain uses TRBV6-6 with TRBJ1-2; D is possibly TRBD1 (6 bases). CDR1 and CDR2 from the germline V gene are MNHNY and SVGAGI (reference sequence). The CDR3 loop spans 13 amino acids. Trimming cost V 0 bases and J 8 bases, with 10 bases left between them. CDR3 amino acids: CASSYSQGHGYTF. DNA for the CDR3: TGTGCCAGCAGTTACTCGCAGGGGCACGGCTACACCTTC.

This clone was recorded once. J is TRBJ2-5 and V is TRBV11-2; TRBD2 might be the D (5 bases). The CDR3 totals 14 residues. Trimming left V 5 bases short and J 0 bases short, with 10 bases between. The germline V gene has CDR1 SGHAT and CDR2 FQNNGV. The CDR3 sequence is CASSRGSNQETQYF. Here the CDR3 DNA reads TGTGCCAGCAGCCGCGGGTCCAACCAAGAGACCCAGTACTTC.

The V call is TRBV19, the J call TRBJ1-4; no definite D call. Germline V gene data show CDR1 as LNHDA and CDR2 as SQIVND (reference sequence). The CDR3 runs 13 residues. V lost 3 bases to trimming and J lost 7 bases, with 9 bases between them. CDR3 sequence reads: CASSMSGIEKLFF. The CDR3 DNA reads TGTGCCAGTAGTATGTCCGGGATTGAAAAACTGTTTTTT. The full variable domain, its missing parts supplied by reference TRBV19 and TRBJ1-4, is DGGITQSPKYLFRKEGQNVTLSCEQNLNHDAMYWYRQDPGQGLRLIYYSQIVNDFQKGDIAEGYSVSREKKESFPLTVTSAQKNPTAFYLCASSMSGIEKLFFGSGTQLSVL.

The V call is TRBV9, the J call TRBJ1-1; 10 nucleotides match TRBD1. The V segment lost 0 bases and the J segment 5 bases; nucleotides outside the gene matches: 4. Per germline, CDR1 SGDLS and CDR2 YYNGEE. CDR3 size: 15 residues. The CDR3 bases are TGTGCCAGCAGCGTAGGCGGACAGGGGGGGACTGAAGCTTTCTTT. Its translation is CASSVGGQGGTEAFF.

As DNA, the CDR3 is TGTGCCAGCAGCGGAGGCCCGGGACAGGGCTACAATGAGCAGTTCTTC. It yields the protein CASSGGPGQGYNEQFF. The chain is built from TRBV7-9 and TRBJ2-1, with 9 bases fitting TRBD1. This CDR3 region has 16 residues. CDR1 is SEHNR and CDR2 is FQNEAQ in the germline V gene (reference sequence). The V and J ends lost 5 bases and 3 bases, in that order; junction bases with no gene match: 8.

The chain combines TRBV7-2 with TRBJ1-5; D is undetermined. This CDR3 region has 15 residues. V was cut by 4 bases and J by 4 bases, with 14 bases left in between. Germline V gives CDR1 SGHTA, CDR2 FQGNSA. The CDR3 DNA sequence: TGTGCCAGCAGCTCAAGCGGTCGGCCAAATCAGCCCCAGCATTTT. It specifies CASSSSGRPNQPQHF.

There are a few counts of this clone. CDR3 DNA sequence: TGTGCCAGTAGTACACACTCTGGGGCCAACGTCCTGACTTTC. Translation gives CASSTHSGANVLTF. This chain uses TRBV19 with TRBJ2-6; D not resolved. Germline CDR1 is LNHDA and CDR2 is SQIVND (reference sequence). The CDR3 covers 14 residues. V was trimmed by 4 bases and J by 0 bases, leaving 4 bases between them.

The genes are TRBV6-1 and TRBJ1-2, with a weak D call TRBD1 (5 bases). V was pared by 2 bases and J by 6 bases, with 13 bases between. The CDR3 spans 14 residues. From germline, CDR1 is MNHNS and CDR2 SASEGT. CDR3: CASSERRDVDGYTF. The CDR3, as DNA: TGTGCCAGCAGTGAAAGGCGGGACGTCGATGGCTACACCTTC.

The genes are TRBV13 and TRBJ2-1, with 11 bases that match TRBD2. J lost 6 bases, V lost 0 bases, and 7 bases had no gene match. The germline V gene has CDR1 PRHDT and CDR2 FYEKMQ (reference sequence). This CDR3 is built from 17 residues. This CDR3 is CASSLGPPGLAVNEQFF. As DNA, the CDR3 is TGTGCCAGCAGCTTAGGGCCCCCGGGACTAGCGGTCAATGAGCAGTTCTTC.

The gene calls are TRBV15 and TRBJ2-7; a weak D match, TRBD2 (6 bases). Trimming took 2 bases from V and 2 from J, leaving 22 bases between them. Germline V gives CDR1 LNHNV, CDR2 YYDKDF (reference sequence). The CDR3 contains 18 residues. The CDR3 DNA sequence: TGTGCCACCAGCAGAATCCCCCGGGAGACGCGGAATCCCTACGAGCAGTACTTC. Protein product: CATSRIPRETRNPYEQYF.

The chain couples TRBV4-3 to TRBJ2-1; TRBD2 matches 8 bases. J lost 4 bases, V lost 0 bases, and 5 bases had no gene match. This CDR3 is 16 amino acids long. The germline gives CDR1 LGHNA, CDR2 YSLEER. The CDR3 DNA sequence: TGCGCCAGCAGCCAAGATTTCAGCGGGAGTTACAATGAGCAGTTCTTC. Translated: CASSQDFSGSYNEQFF.

The genes are TRBV13 and TRBJ1-3; possible D gene TRBD1, 5 bases. From germline, CDR1 is PRHDT and CDR2 FYEKMQ (reference sequence). V was trimmed by 5 bases and J by 4 bases, leaving 6 bases between them. This CDR3 has 12 residues. The DNA of the CDR3 is TGTGCCAGCAGCCCAGGGGGAAACACCATATATTTT. It yields the protein CASSPGGNTIYF. The complete variable domain, with remaining parts taken from reference TRBV13 and TRBJ1-3, reads AAGVIQSPRHLIKEKRETATLKCYPIPRHDTVYWYQQGPGQDPQFLISFYEKMQSDKGSIPDRFSAQQFSDYHSELNMSSLELGDSALYFCASSPGGNTIYFGEGSWLTVV.

This chain connects TRBV11-2 to TRBJ1-2; tentative D call: TRBD1 (6 bases). The length of the CDR3 is 15 residues. V lost 5 bases and J lost 8, with 21 bases in between. Germline CDR1 reads SGHAT; CDR2 reads FQNNGV. The DNA for the CDR3 is TGTGCCAGCAGCCTAAAGACAGGCCCCGACAGGGGCTACACCTTC. This sequence encodes CASSLKTGPDRGYTF.

The chain joins TRBV9 to TRBJ2-5; the match to TRBD2 covers 14 bases. The junction had 6 bases not matched to a gene; V was cut back by 0 bases and J by 5 bases. CDR3 length equals 17 residues. Germline loops: CDR1 SGDLS, CDR2 YYNGEE. The CDR3 DNA reads as TGTGCCAGCAGCGTAGCCCGACTAGCGGGAGGGCGGGAGACCCAGTACTTC. Translated: CASSVARLAGGRETQYF.

The gene calls are TRBV6-6 and TRBJ2-7; D might be TRBD2 (7 bases). Germline CDR1 and CDR2: MNHNY and SVGAGI (reference sequence). The V end lost 5 bases, the J end lost 2 bases, and 19 bases lay between the germline ends. This CDR3 region has 16 residues. The CDR3 nucleotides are TGTGCCAGCAGTCTCCAGGGGCTAGCGGAGACCTACGAGCAGTACTTC. This gives the protein CASSLQGLAETYEQYF.

The rearrangement uses TRBV7-9 and TRBJ1-4; D ambiguous. The CDR3 runs 14 residues. Germline-derived CDR1 and CDR2 are SEHNR and FQNEAQ (reference sequence). V lost 3 bases and J 0 bases, leaving 5 bases between the germline ends. CDR3 in amino acids: CASSLTATNEKLFF. CDR3 nucleotide sequence: TGTGCCAGCAGCTTGACGGCAACTAATGAAAAACTGTTTTTT.

The chain couples TRBV4-2 to TRBJ2-2; possibly TRBD1 or TRBD2 for D (7 bases each). CDR1 and CDR2 (germline): LGHNA, YNFKEQ. Trimming shortened V by 0 bases and J by 0 bases, and 17 bases separated the two germline ends. CDR3 length: 19 amino acids. In DNA form, the CDR3 reads TGTGCCAGCAGCCAAGAAGAGGGGGCTAGCGGCACGAACACCGGGGAGCTGTTTTTT. Its protein is CASSQEEGASGTNTGELFF.